Described below is a single T cell receptor beta chain sequence and its context. Its matching antigen is unknown. Construction of TCR beta libraries was performed using quantitative 5'-RACE with molecular barcodes. TCRdb called the 5' RACE reads again in MiXCR, with one record for every CDR3 protein. The table has over 30,000 distinct CDR3 sequences, 13% seen once. This sample is part of a study of CD8 T cells in ankylosing spondylitis. Overall study results and limits: There were earlier reports of some motif variants in reactive arthritis synovial fluid and blood.

With V trimmed by 5 bases and J by 2 bases, 4 bases remained unmatched. CDR3 size: 14 residues. Germline V gives CDR1 MNHEY, CDR2 SMNVEV (reference sequence). Sequenced input: synovial fluid, either unsorted or a sorted T cell fraction (not recorded which). The source is a male donor with ankylosing spondylitis. The chain employs TRBV27 and TRBJ2-7; 9 nucleotides agree with TRBD1. CDR3 protein: CASSTGGMTYEQYF. The CDR3, as DNA: TGTGCCAGCAGTACAGGGGGCATGACCTACGAGCAGTACTTC.